Shown below are 21 T cell receptor beta chains from a single sample sequenced in a study of T cell responses to AZD1222 COVID-19 vaccine. Profiling relied on immunoSEQ multiplex PCR, and the TCRdb table lists in-frame clones only, not all of them. The profile shows about 80,000 clones, 70% to 90% of them singletons. Material: peripheral blood, obtained 28 days after the second AZD1222 dose. Source of these receptors: an adult who received the AZD1222 COVID-19 vaccine.

V gene TRBV12-3 or TRBV12-4 combines with J gene TRBJ1-1; no clear D gene. V was shortened by 5 bases and J by 1 base, with 8 bases between the two germline ends. This CDR3 has 13 residues. The CDR3 DNA reads TGTGCCAGCAGTACTACAACGAACACTGAAGCTTTCTTT. This translates into CASSTTTNTEAFF.

This clone was counted many times. The V gene is TRBV5-8, the J gene TRBJ2-7, with TRBD1 as a possible D gene (6 bases). Germline V gene lookup returns CDR1 SGHTS and CDR2 YDEGEE. The V end lost 2 bases, the J end lost 3 bases, and 9 bases lay between the germline ends. The CDR3 consists of 13 residues. DNA of the CDR3: TGTGCCAGCAGCTTTCAGGGGAACTACGAGCAGTACTTC. This encodes CASSFQGNYEQYF.

The gene calls are TRBV14 and TRBJ2-1; D is undetermined. V was shortened by 0 bases and J by 10 bases, with 10 bases between the two germline ends. This CDR3 has 13 residues. From germline, CDR1 is SGHDN and CDR2 FVKESK. The DNA for the CDR3 is TGTGCCAGCAGCCAAGATCGTGTAACCGAGCAGTTCTTC. This gives the protein CASSQDRVTEQFF.

The V call is TRBV7-9, the J call TRBJ1-1, with a tentative D call TRBD1 (5 bases). CDR3 size: 12 residues. Trimming took 8 bases from V and 1 from J, leaving 8 bases between them. CDR1 is SEHNR and CDR2 is FQNEAQ in the germline V gene (reference sequence). The CDR3 protein is CASAGPNTEAFF. DNA of the CDR3: TGTGCCAGCGCAGGGCCGAACACTGAAGCTTTCTTT.

This chain uses TRBV11-2 with TRBJ2-7, with 7 bases that match TRBD1. CDR1 SGHAT and CDR2 FQNNGV come from the germline V gene. Trimming cost V 5 bases and J 1 base; bases outside gene matches: 11. The CDR3 consists of 16 residues. CDR3 bases: TGTGCCAGCAGCCTCGCCCCCGACAGGGCTTCCTACGAGCAGTACTTC. Translation gives CASSLAPDRASYEQYF.

The CDR3 DNA reads as TGTGCCAGCAGTGACTCTCTCAGGGGAGACACTGAAGCTTTCTTT. This sequence encodes CASSDSLRGDTEAFF. This chain joins TRBV2 and TRBJ1-1; D possibly corresponds to TRBD1 (6 bases). V lost 3 bases and J 3 bases, leaving 14 bases between the germline ends. The germline CDR1 and CDR2 sequences are SNHLY and FYNNEI. The CDR3 spans 15 residues.

The chain employs TRBV6-1 and TRBJ1-2; D gene unclear. The length of the CDR3 is 16 residues. Looked up from germline, CDR1 is MNHNS and CDR2 is SASEGT. V was trimmed by 3 bases and J by 4 bases, leaving 18 bases between them. The CDR3 loop is CASSDALTDGIYGYTF. For the CDR3, the DNA is TGTGCCAGCAGTGACGCTCTGACCGATGGCATCTATGGCTACACCTTC.

This chain connects TRBV7-9 to TRBJ2-3; D is ambiguous. Per germline, CDR1 SEHNR and CDR2 FQNEAQ (reference sequence). This CDR3 contains 15 residues. The V end was cut by 5 bases, the J end by 0 bases, with 12 bases between. CDR3 in amino acids: CASSPSRVSTDTQYF. CDR3 DNA: TGTGCCAGCAGCCCTTCTCGGGTGAGCACAGATACGCAGTATTTT.

This clone was counted once. This chain connects TRBV2 to TRBJ1-2, with no clear D. Trimming pared 6 bases from V and 0 bases from J, leaving 11 bases between. Germline-derived CDR1 and CDR2 are SNHLY and FYNNEI. The CDR3 loop spans 14 amino acids. The CDR3 is CASSTVGANYGYTF. In nucleotides, the CDR3 is TGTGCCAGCAGCACAGTCGGAGCTAACTATGGCTACACCTTC.

The sample holds a few counts of this clone. The chain carries TRBV18 and TRBJ2-5; D unclear. The CDR3 extends over 11 amino acids. Germline loops: CDR1 KGHSH, CDR2 LQKENI. V gave up 3 bases and J gave up 7 bases, with 6 bases separating them. CDR3 nucleotide sequence: TGTGCCAGCTCACCTGAGAGGACCCAGTACTTC. Encoded protein: CASSPERTQYF.

A single count supports this clone. The gene calls are TRBV6-1 and TRBJ1-5; D possibly corresponds to TRBD1 (5 bases). Germline loops: CDR1 MNHNS, CDR2 SASEGT. CDR3 length: 15 residues. Trimming took 1 base from V and 4 from J, leaving 11 bases between them. DNA for the CDR3: TGTGCCAGCAGTGAAGGTGGGGGGGTTAATCAGCCCCAGCATTTT. Amino acids: CASSEGGGVNQPQHF.

The V gene is TRBV10-3, the J gene TRBJ2-3, with 8 nucleotides matching TRBD2. CDR3 length equals 16 residues. Per the germline V gene, CDR1 is ENHRY and CDR2 is SYGVKD. J gave up 1 base and V 0 bases, and 3 bases lay outside the gene matches. The CDR3 is CAISESSGGRTDTQYF. The DNA of the CDR3 is TGTGCCATCAGTGAGTCGTCGGGGGGGCGCACAGATACGCAGTATTTT.

The chain has TRBV2 and TRBJ2-5; D uncertain. This CDR3 has 13 amino acids. Germline loops: CDR1 SNHLY, CDR2 FYNNEI. The V end lost 3 bases, the J end lost 9 bases, and 14 bases lay between the germline ends. In DNA form, the CDR3 reads TGTGCCAGCAGTGACCTTGAGCGATGGGCCCAGTACTTC. Protein: CASSDLERWAQYF.

The chain uses TRBV7-9 and TRBJ2-7; D may be TRBD1 (6 bases). V dropped 5 bases and J dropped 7 bases, with 15 bases sitting between them. This CDR3 is 13 amino acids long. From germline, CDR1 is SEHNR and CDR2 FQNEAQ (reference sequence). The CDR3 sequence: CASSLDSINEQYF. In nucleotides, the CDR3 is TGTGCCAGCAGCCTGGACAGCATTAATGAGCAGTACTTC. Full variable domain (outside the CDR3, taken from reference TRBV7-9 and TRBJ2-7): DTGVSQNPRHKITKRGQNVTFRCDPISEHNRLYWYRQTLGQGPEFLTYFQNEAQLEKSRLLSDRFSAERPKGSFSTLEIQRTEQGDSAMYLCASSLDSINEQYFGPGTRLTVT.

The genes are TRBV6-1 and TRBJ2-3; D could derive from TRBD1 or TRBD2 (5 bases each). The V gene lost 11 bases and the J gene lost 3 bases, with 12 bases spanning the gap. Germline V gene lookup returns CDR1 MNHNS and CDR2 SASEGT. This CDR3 is built from 12 residues. The CDR3 spells CASGAATDTQYF. CDR3 DNA: TGTGCCTCCGGGGCGGCGACAGATACGCAGTATTTT.

The chain links TRBV4-1 to TRBJ1-2, with TRBD1 identical over 8 bases. The CDR3 sequence is 16 residues long. Trimming took 1 base from V and 4 from J; bases not matched to a gene: 8. Germline V gene data show CDR1 as MGHRA and CDR2 as YSYEKL. CDR3 protein: CASSQGWTGRVYGYTF. In DNA, the CDR3 is TGCGCCAGCAGCCAAGGGTGGACAGGGAGGGTCTATGGCTACACCTTC.

The J gene is TRBJ2-2, the V gene TRBV6-5; D is possibly TRBD1 (6 bases). V dropped 5 bases and J dropped 3 bases, with 13 bases sitting between them. The CDR3 spans 15 residues. CDR1 is MNHEY and CDR2 is SVGAGI in the germline V gene. The CDR3 coding sequence is TGTGCCAGCAGTCCAGGGGCTTGGGACACCGGGGAGCTGTTTTTT. Translating it yields CASSPGAWDTGELFF.

CDR3 sequence reads: CASSVQGSYEQYF. CDR3 sequence (DNA): TGTGCCAGCAGCGTCCAGGGTTCCTACGAGCAGTACTTC. The chain recombines TRBV11-3 with TRBJ2-7; perhaps TRBD1 as D (5 bases). CDR1 is SGHNT, CDR2 YENEEA, per germline. V lost 5 bases and J 1 base, leaving 9 bases between the germline ends. The CDR3 covers 13 residues.

This clone appeared a single time. The chain has TRBV28 and TRBJ1-5; D gene ambiguous. The V and J ends lost 3 bases and 6 bases respectively, with 12 bases between them. Per the germline V gene, CDR1 is MDHEN and CDR2 is SYDVKM. There are 14 residues in the CDR3. The DNA of the CDR3 is TGTGCCAGCAGTTTTTTATCAGGCGGTCAGCCCCAGCATTTT. Translating gives CASSFLSGGQPQHF. Supplemented by reference TRBV28 and TRBJ1-5, the full variable domain reads DVKVTQSSRYLVKRTGEKVFLECVQDMDHENMFWYRQDPGLGLRLIYFSYDVKMKEKGDIPEGYSVSREKKERFSLILESASTNQTSMYLCASSFLSGGQPQHFGDGTRLSIL.

The CDR3, as DNA: TGTGCCAGCAGGCGGGGGGTTGAATCTAGTGGCTACACCTTC. It codes for CASRRGVESSGYTF. The chain combines TRBV2 with TRBJ1-2, with D possibly being TRBD1 (5 bases). This CDR3 region has 14 residues. The germline V and J ends were trimmed by 6 bases and 7 bases, with 18 bases remaining between them. The germline CDR1 and CDR2 sequences are SNHLY and FYNNEI.

The V gene is TRBV18, the J gene TRBJ1-4; 10 bases agree with TRBD1. This CDR3 spans 14 amino acids. V lost 3 bases and J lost 7; bases outside the gene matches: 2. CDR1 KGHSH and CDR2 LQKENI come from the germline V gene. The CDR3 DNA is TGTGCCAGCTCACCGGGACAGGGGACTGAAAAACTGTTTTTT. Protein sequence: CASSPGQGTEKLFF. Complete variable domain (other parts from reference TRBV18 and TRBJ1-4): NAGVMQNPRHLVRRRGQEARLRCSPMKGHSHVYWYRQLPEEGLKFMVYLQKENIIDESGMPKERFSAEFPKEGPSILRIQQVVRGDSAAYFCASSPGQGTEKLFFGSGTQLSVL.